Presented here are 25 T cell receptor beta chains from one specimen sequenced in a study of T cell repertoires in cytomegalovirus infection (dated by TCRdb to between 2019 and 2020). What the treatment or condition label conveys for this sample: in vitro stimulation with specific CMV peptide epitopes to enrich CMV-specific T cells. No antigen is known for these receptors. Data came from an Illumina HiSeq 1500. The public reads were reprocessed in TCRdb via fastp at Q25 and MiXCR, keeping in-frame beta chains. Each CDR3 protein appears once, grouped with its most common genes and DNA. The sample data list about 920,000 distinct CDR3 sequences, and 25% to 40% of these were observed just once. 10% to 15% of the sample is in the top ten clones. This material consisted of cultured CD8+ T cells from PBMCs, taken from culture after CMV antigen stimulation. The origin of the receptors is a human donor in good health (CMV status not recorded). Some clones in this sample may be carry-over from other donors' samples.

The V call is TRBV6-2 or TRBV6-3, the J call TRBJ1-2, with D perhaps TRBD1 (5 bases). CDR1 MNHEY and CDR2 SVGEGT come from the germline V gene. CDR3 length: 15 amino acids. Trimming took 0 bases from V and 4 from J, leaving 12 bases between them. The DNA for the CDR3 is TGTGCCAGCAGTTACTCGAAAACAGGCGGCTATGGCTACACCTTC. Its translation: CASSYSKTGGYGYTF.

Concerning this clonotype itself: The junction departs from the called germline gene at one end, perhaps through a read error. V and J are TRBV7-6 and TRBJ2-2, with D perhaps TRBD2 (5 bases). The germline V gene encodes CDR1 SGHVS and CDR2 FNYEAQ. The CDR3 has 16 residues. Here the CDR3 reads CASRSEAVANTGELFF. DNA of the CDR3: TGTGCTAGCAGGTCGGAGGCGGTCGCGAACACCGGGGAGCTGTTTTTT.

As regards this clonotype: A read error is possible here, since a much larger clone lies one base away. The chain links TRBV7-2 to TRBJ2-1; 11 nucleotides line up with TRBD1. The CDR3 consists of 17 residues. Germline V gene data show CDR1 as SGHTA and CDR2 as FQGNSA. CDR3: CVSSFPLDRGLDNEQFF. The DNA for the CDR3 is TGTGTCAGCAGCTTTCCTCTGGACAGGGGGCTGGACAATGAGCAGTTCTTC.

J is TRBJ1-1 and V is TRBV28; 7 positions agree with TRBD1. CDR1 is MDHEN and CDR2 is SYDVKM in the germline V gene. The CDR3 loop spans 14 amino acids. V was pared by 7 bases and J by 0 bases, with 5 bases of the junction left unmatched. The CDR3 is CASKWDSLNTEAFF. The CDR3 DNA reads TGTGCCAGCAAATGGGACAGTCTGAACACTGAAGCTTTCTTT.

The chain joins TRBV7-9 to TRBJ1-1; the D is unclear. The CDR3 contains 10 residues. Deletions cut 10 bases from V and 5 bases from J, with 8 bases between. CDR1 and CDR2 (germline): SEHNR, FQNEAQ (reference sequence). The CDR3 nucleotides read TGTGCCAATCCGATAACTGAAGCTTTCTTT. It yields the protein CANPITEAFF.

The CDR3 loop is CASFGRGEDVEGTEAFF. The CDR3 DNA sequence: TGTGCCAGTTTCGGGAGAGGAGAGGATGTGGAGGGCACTGAAGCTTTCTTT. The rearrangement uses TRBV2 and TRBJ1-1; D call uncertain. CDR3 length equals 17 residues. With 9 bases removed from V and 4 bases from J, the gap between germline ends came to 27 bases. In germline, CDR1 is SNHLY, CDR2 FYNNEI.

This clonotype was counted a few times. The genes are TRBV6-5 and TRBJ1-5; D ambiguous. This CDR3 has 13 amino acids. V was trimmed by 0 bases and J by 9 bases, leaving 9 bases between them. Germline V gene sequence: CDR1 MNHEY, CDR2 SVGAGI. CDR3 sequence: CASSYSMGGPQHF. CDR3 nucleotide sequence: TGTGCCAGCAGTTACTCGATGGGTGGGCCCCAGCATTTT.

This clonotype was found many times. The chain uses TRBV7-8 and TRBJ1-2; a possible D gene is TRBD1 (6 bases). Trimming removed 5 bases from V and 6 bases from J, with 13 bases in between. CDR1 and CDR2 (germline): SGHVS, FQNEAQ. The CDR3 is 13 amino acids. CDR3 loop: CASSLGGVHGYTF. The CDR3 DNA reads TGTGCCAGCAGCCTAGGGGGGGTCCATGGCTACACCTTC.

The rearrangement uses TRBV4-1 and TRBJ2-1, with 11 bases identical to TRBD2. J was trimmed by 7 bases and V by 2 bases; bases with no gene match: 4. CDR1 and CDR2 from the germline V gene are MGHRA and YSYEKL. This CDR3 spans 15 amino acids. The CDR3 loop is CASSQTSGGGNEQFF. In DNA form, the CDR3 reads TGCGCCAGCAGCCAAACTAGCGGGGGAGGGAATGAGCAGTTCTTC.

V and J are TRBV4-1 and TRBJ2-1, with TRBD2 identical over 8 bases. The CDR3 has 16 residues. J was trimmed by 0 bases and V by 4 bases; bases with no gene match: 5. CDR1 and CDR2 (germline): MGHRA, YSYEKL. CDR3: CASSPSGGPSYNEQFF. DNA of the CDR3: TGCGCCAGCAGCCCGAGCGGGGGTCCCTCCTACAATGAGCAGTTCTTC.

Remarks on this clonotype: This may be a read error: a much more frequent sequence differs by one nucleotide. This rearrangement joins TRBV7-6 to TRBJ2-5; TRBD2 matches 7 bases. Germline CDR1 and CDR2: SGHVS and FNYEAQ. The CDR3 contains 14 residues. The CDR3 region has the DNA TGTACCAGCAGCGGAGCGGGGTACCAAGAGACCCAGTACTTC. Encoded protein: CTSSGAGYQETQYF.

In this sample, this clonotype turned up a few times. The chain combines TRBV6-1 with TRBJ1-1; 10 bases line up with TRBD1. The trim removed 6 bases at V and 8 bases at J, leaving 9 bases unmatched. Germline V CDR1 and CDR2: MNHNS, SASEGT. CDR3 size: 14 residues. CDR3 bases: TGTGCCAGCAGCCGGGACAGGGGACCGACAGAAGCTTTCTTT. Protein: CASSRDRGPTEAFF.

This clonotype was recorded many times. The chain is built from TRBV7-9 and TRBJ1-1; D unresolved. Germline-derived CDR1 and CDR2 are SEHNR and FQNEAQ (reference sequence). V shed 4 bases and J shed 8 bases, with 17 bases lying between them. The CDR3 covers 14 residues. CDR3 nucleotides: TGTGCCAGCAGCTCCGGTCTGAGGGCTTGGGAAGCTTTCTTT. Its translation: CASSSGLRAWEAFF.

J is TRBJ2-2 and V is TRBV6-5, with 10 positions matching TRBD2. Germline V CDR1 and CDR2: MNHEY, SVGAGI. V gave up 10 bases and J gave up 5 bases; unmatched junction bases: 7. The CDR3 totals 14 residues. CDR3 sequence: CAISSGGATGELFF. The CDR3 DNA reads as TGTGCCATCAGCAGCGGGGGGGCGACCGGGGAGCTGTTTTTT.

The CDR3: CASSYGRAGGQNIQYF. CDR3 in DNA: TGTGCCAGCAGTTACGGTCGAGCGGGGGGCCAAAACATTCAGTACTTC. The chain combines TRBV6-5 with TRBJ2-4, with TRBD2 identical over 9 bases. Germline CDR1 is MNHEY and CDR2 is SVGAGI. There are 16 residues in the CDR3. Unmatched junction bases numbered 7, after V lost 2 bases and J lost 5 bases.

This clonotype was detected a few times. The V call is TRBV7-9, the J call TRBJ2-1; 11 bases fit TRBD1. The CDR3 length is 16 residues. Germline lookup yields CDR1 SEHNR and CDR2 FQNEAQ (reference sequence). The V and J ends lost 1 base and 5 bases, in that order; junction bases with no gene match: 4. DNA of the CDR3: TGTGCCAGCAGCTTAGTGGACAGGGGGCGAGACAATGAGCAGTTCTTC. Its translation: CASSLVDRGRDNEQFF.

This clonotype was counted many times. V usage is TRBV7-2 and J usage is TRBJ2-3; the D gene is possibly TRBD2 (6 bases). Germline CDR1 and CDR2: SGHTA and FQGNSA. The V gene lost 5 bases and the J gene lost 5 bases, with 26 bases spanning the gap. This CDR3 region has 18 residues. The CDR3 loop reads CASSAIGDSGFPRDTQYF. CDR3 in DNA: TGTGCCAGCAGCGCCATCGGGGATAGCGGCTTTCCCAGAGATACGCAGTATTTT. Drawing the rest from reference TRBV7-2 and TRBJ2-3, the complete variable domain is GAGVSQSPSNKVTEKGKDVELRCDPISGHTALYWYRQSLGQGLEFLIYFQGNSAPDKSGLPSDRFSAERTGGSVSTLTIQRTQQEDSAVYLCASSAIGDSGFPRDTQYFGPGTRLTVL.

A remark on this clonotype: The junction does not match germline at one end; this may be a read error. The CDR3 bases are TGTGCCAGCAGTTACTCAGGACACCTATTGAACTTC. This sequence encodes CASSYSGHLLNF. The chain joins TRBV6-5 to TRBJ2-5, with D possibly matching TRBD1 (5 bases). Germline CDR1 reads MNHEY; CDR2 reads SVGAGI. This CDR3 comprises 12 residues.

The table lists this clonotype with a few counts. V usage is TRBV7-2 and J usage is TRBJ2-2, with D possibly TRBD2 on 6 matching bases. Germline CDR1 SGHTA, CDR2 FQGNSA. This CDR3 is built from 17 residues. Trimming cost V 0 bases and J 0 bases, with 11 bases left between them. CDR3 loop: CASSLAFGGTNTGELFF. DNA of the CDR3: TGTGCCAGCAGCTTAGCTTTTGGGGGGACGAACACCGGGGAGCTGTTTTTT.

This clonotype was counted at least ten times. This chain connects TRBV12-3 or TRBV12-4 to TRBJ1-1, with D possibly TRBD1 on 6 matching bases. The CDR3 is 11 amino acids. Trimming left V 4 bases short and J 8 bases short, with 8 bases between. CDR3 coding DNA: TGTGCCAGCAGTTACGGACAGGAAGCTTTCTTT. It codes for CASSYGQEAFF.

The CDR3 spells CATLQVSNQPQHF. CDR3 nucleotides: TGTGCCACCCTACAGGTTAGCAATCAGCCCCAGCATTTT. The V and J genes are TRBV6-1 and TRBJ1-5; D may be TRBD1 (5 bases). Trimming took off 10 bases at V and 0 bases at J, with 10 bases between the two ends. The CDR3 sequence is 13 residues long. Germline CDR1 and CDR2: MNHNS and SASEGT.

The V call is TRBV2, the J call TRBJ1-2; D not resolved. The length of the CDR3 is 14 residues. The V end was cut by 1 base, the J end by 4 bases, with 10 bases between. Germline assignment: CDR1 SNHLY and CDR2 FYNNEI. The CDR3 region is CASSEVRAAYGYTF. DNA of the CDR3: TGTGCCAGCAGTGAAGTTAGGGCGGCCTATGGCTACACCTTC.

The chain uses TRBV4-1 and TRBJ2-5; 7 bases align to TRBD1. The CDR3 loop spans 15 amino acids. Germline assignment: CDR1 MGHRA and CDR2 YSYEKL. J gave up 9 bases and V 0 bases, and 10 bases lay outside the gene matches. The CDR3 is CASSQEDRPQSSQYF. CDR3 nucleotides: TGCGCCAGCAGCCAAGAGGACAGGCCGCAGTCGTCCCAGTACTTC.

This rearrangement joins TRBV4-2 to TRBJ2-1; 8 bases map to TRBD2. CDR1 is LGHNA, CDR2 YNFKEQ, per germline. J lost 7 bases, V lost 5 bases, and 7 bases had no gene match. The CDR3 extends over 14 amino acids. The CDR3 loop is CASSGRGGNNEQFF. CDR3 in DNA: TGTGCCAGCAGCGGCCGGGGGGGAAATAATGAGCAGTTCTTC.

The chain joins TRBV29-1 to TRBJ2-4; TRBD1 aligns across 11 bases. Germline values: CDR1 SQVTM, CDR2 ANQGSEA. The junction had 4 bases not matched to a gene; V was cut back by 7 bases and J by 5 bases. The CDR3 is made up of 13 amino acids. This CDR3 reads CSAKGQGENIQYF. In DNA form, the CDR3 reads TGCAGCGCAAAGGGACAGGGGGAAAACATTCAGTACTTC. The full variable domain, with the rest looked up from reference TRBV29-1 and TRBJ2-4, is SAVISQKPSRDICQRGTSLTIQCQVDSQVTMMFWYRQQPGQSLTLIATANQGSEATYESGFVIDKFPISRPNLTFSTLTVSNMSPEDSSIYLCSAKGQGENIQYFGAGTRLSVL.